What follows describes a single T cell receptor (beta chain). Its matching antigen is unknown. The record originates from a study of T-cell memory formation after mild COVID-19. The wider study: In these data, TCR clusters were largely donor specific. Broader study findings: There were some responding clones in pre-infection memory, which suggested that cross-reactive memory had joined. Shrinking CD4+ clones were chiefly CM and EM; CD8+ ones were chiefly EMRA.

A 5'RACE reaction primed in the constant segment made cDNA libraries of TCR alpha and TCR beta, and these carried sample barcodes and UMIs. Using its own MiXCR run on the 5' RACE reads, TCRdb lists one record per CDR3 protein. The table lists roughly 510,000 distinct CDR3 sequences, 17% of them singletons. The sample was PBMCs or a T cell subset sorted from them (not recorded which). The sequence came from an adult woman who had mild COVID-19 (a few samples of this study predate the infection). Cell type and time point are not known.

The CDR3 region is CASSPRPPVNYGYTF. The CDR3 coding sequence is TGTGCCAGCAGCCCCAGACCCCCAGTAAACTATGGCTACACCTTC. V and J are TRBV7-9 and TRBJ1-2; no clear D gene. Germline CDR1 reads SEHNR; CDR2 reads FQNEAQ (reference sequence). Trimming shortened V by 5 bases and J by 2 bases, and 15 bases separated the two germline ends. The length of the CDR3 is 15 residues.